The present entry profiles one TCR beta chain with its context. The libraries were made with immunoSEQ v3. Method: immunoSEQ multiplex PCR; TCRdb's copy keeps in-frame clones and lacks some. The sample records over 20,000 clones, around 78% being singletons. Time point meaning: pre-treatment sample, taken before nivolumab and TIL therapy. This sample was included in a study of TIL therapy for anti-PD-1-resistant metastatic lung cancer. This CDR3 region has 15 residues. Trimming left V 7 bases short and J 5 bases short, with 20 bases between. Germline V gene data show CDR1 as SGHTA and CDR2 as FQGNSA. The chain joins TRBV7-2 to TRBJ2-5, with D perhaps TRBD2 (6 bases). The sequence was obtained from a person aged 25 to 80 with non-small cell lung cancer. The material sequenced was blood, taken at baseline. CDR3 amino acids: CASIPQEGGGETQYF. In DNA, the CDR3 is TGTGCCAGCATCCCACAAGAGGGCGGAGGGGAGACCCAGTACTTC.